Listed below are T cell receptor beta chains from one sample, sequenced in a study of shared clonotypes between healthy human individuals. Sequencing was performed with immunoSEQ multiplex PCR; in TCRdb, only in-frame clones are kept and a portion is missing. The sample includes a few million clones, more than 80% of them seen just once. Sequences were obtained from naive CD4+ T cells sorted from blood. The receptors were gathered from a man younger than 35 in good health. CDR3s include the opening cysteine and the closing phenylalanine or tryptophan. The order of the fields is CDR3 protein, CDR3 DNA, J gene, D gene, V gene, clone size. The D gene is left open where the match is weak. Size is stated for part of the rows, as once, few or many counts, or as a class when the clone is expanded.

CASSLRGGKETQYF	TGTGCCAGCAGCCTCCGGGGGGGTAAAGAGACCCAGTACTTC	TRBJ2-5	TRBD2	TRBV4-2	once
CASSLEDSSYEQYF	TGTGCCAGCAGCTTAGAAGACAGCTCCTACGAGCAGTACTTC	TRBJ2-7	.	TRBV7-9	.
CASSPSIQGSYEQYF	TGTGCCAGTAGTCCCTCAATTCAGGGCTCCTACGAGCAGTACTTC	TRBJ2-7	.	TRBV19	.
CAISSSGGADTQYF	TGTGCCATCAGCTCTAGCGGGGGAGCAGATACGCAGTATTTT	TRBJ2-3	TRBD2	TRBV10-3	.
CAWSVGYQPQHF	TGTGCCTGGAGTGTCGGGTATCAGCCCCAGCATTTT	TRBJ1-5	.	TRBV30	.
CASSLDGSGTLHF	TGCGCCAGCAGCTTGGATGGGAGCGGAACCCTCCACTTT	TRBJ1-6	.	TRBV5-1	.
CASSQLLGQPNEKLFF	TGTGCCAGCAGCCAGCTACTGGGACAGCCCAATGAAAAACTGTTTTTT	TRBJ1-4	TRBD1	TRBV14	.
CASRGQTTGNTIYF	TGTGCCAGCCGAGGACAGACCACTGGAAACACCATATATTTT	TRBJ1-3	.	TRBV6-1	.
CASSESRGIDEQYF	TGCGCCAGCAGTGAGTCCCGGGGGATCGACGAGCAGTACTTC	TRBJ2-7	.	TRBV10-1	few
CASSDSGSGELFF	TGTGCCAGCAGTGACTCGGGTTCTGGGGAGCTGTTTTTT	TRBJ2-2	.	TRBV6-4	.
CAWSLGQSSYEQYF	TGTGCCTGGAGCTTAGGACAGAGTTCCTACGAGCAGTACTTC	TRBJ2-7	.	TRBV30	.
CASSPSHIARGKETQYF	TGTGCCAGCTCACCGTCCCACATTGCCAGGGGAAAAGAGACCCAGTACTTC	TRBJ2-5	.	TRBV18	.
CASRTDSLYEQYF	TGTGCCAGCAGAACAGACAGTTTATACGAGCAGTACTTC	TRBJ2-7	.	TRBV6-5	.
CARSGGTDTQYF	TGTGCCAGATCGGGGGGCACAGATACGCAGTATTTT	TRBJ2-3	.	TRBV19	.
CASSFEGVSYYGYTF	TGCGCCAGCAGCTTTGAAGGCGTATCCTACTATGGCTACACCTTC	TRBJ1-2	.	TRBV5-1	.
CASSSRPSGQETQYF	TGTGCCAGCAGCTCTCGCCCCAGCGGCCAAGAGACCCAGTACTTC	TRBJ2-5	.	TRBV9	.
CASSLRRDSYEQYF	TGTGCCAGCAGCTTGAGGCGGGATTCCTACGAGCAGTACTTC	TRBJ2-7	.	TRBV5-6	.
CASSMGSTDTQYF	TGTGCCAGTAGTATGGGTAGCACAGATACGCAGTATTTT	TRBJ2-3	.	TRBV19	.
CASSMPRGTAMNTEAFF	TGTGCCAGTAGTATGCCTCGTGGGACGGCCATGAACACTGAAGCTTTCTTT	TRBJ1-1	.	TRBV19	.
CASSSPPGLWDTQYF	TGTGCCAGCAGCTCCCCACCAGGGTTGTGGGATACGCAGTATTTT	TRBJ2-3	.	TRBV7-2	.
CASSSRLTDTQYF	TGCGCCAGCAGCTCACGATTGACAGATACGCAGTATTTT	TRBJ2-3	.	TRBV5-1	.
CASSTGQLFNQPQHF	TGTGCCTCGTCTACAGGGCAACTATTTAATCAGCCCCAGCATTTT	TRBJ1-5	.	TRBV6-6	.
CASSSQGADTQYF	TGCGCCAGCAGCTCCCAGGGGGCAGATACGCAGTATTTT	TRBJ2-3	TRBD1	TRBV5-1	.
CASSYNVFGQIYEQYF	TGTGCCAGCAGTTACAATGTCTTCGGACAGATCTACGAGCAGTACTTC	TRBJ2-7	.	TRBV6-6	.
CASSYSTGGRTGELFF	TGTGCCAGCAGCTACTCGACAGGGGGGAGAACCGGGGAGCTGTTTTTT	TRBJ2-2	TRBD1	TRBV6-5	.
CASGEGAGGELFF	TGCGCCAGCGGTGAGGGGGCTGGCGGGGAGCTGTTTTTT	TRBJ2-2	TRBD1	TRBV10-1	.